This paragraph reports one TCR beta chain. These data come from a study of PD-1 blockade in classical Hodgkin lymphoma. V was clipped by 5 bases and J by 1 base, with 6 bases between them. In germline, CDR1 is MDHEN, CDR2 SYDVKM. The CDR3 sequence is 13 residues long. Documented time point: cycle 4 day 1 (C4D1), after 5 to 7 weeks of nivolumab. All trial patients relapsed after autologous stem cell transplantation. Libraries were prepared by immunoSEQ multiplex PCR; TCRdb keeps only in-frame clonotypes and omits some of them. The table shows 28,000 or so clones, with about 80% occurring only once. The sample consisted of peripheral blood mononuclear cells (PBMCs), taken before the fourth cycle of nivolumab. The chain couples TRBV28 to TRBJ1-5; D remains ambiguous. The clonotype was recovered from a human donor with classical Hodgkin lymphoma. The CDR3, as DNA: TGTGCCAGCAGTCTTCTAAGCAATCAGCCCCAGCATTTT. Translated, it gives CASSLLSNQPQHF.